This TCR beta chain is drawn from a study of siplizumab effects on memory and regulatory T cells. Points on this clone: Antigen specificity is unknown.

The assay was immunoSEQ multiplex PCR, and TCRdb's table has in-frame clones only and misses some. There are about 100,000 clones in the sample; about 95% occur only once, and approximately 0.61% lies in the top ten. V was pared by 5 bases and J by 8 bases, with 9 bases between. CDR1 DFQATT and CDR2 SNEGSKA come from the germline V gene (reference sequence). The CDR3 has 10 residues. Study-wide points: Naive or memory phenotype was unassignable for roughly 75-95% of proliferating CD4+ or CD8+ clones.

The sample comprised Tregs sorted from blood. The receptor's source is a human donor in good health. This chain joins TRBV20-1 and TRBJ1-1; D is perhaps TRBD1 (5 bases). The CDR3 DNA follows: TGCAGTGCTGGGGCTGCCGAAGCTTTCTTT. Its translation is CSAGAAEAFF.